The sequence of this T cell receptor beta chain was determined in a study of T cells after yellow fever vaccination. Study-level points and caveats: Among primary-vaccination clones, most reappeared after the booster, at around 97% for CD4 and 85% to 90% for CD8. Overlap between CD4 and CD8 compartments was detected for a small share of clonotypes.

V was trimmed by 8 bases and J by 7 bases, leaving 15 bases between them. The CDR3 is made up of 13 amino acids. CDR1 and CDR2 from the germline V gene are SGHTA and FQGNSA. This clonotype was picked up many times. Its antigen remains unidentified. TCRdb analysed the 5' RACE reads with MiXCR anew, one entry per CDR3 protein. Seen here are about 240,000 distinct CDR3 sequences, 6.9% observed once, and the top ten hold roughly 0.86%. Specimen: CD4+ T cells sorted from PBMCs, collected 15 days after the yellow fever booster vaccination. The V and J genes are TRBV7-2 and TRBJ2-4; D may match TRBD1 or TRBD2 (5 bases each). This TCR was recovered from a man in his thirties or forties who received the YFV17D yellow fever vaccine. CDR3 loop: CASSSGHPNIQYF. The CDR3 DNA reads TGTGCCAGCTCATCGGGGCACCCCAACATTCAGTACTTC.